This T cell receptor beta chain was captured in a study of yellow fever vaccine responses in identical twins. Study-wide results and limits: On the reported evidence, twins' vaccine T cell responses seemed partly convergent and partly personalized.

TCRdb re-called the RT-PCR reads through MiXCR, storing one row per CDR3 protein. Of around 33,000 distinct CDR3 sequences in the sample, about 61% were seen once. The length of the CDR3 is 15 residues. Per the germline V gene, CDR1 is MGHRA and CDR2 is YSYEKL. V was pared by 4 bases and J by 3 bases, with 13 bases between. As regards this clonotype: Its antigen is undetermined.

This specimen was T cells from blood (PBMCs), unsorted or a sorted subset (not recorded which), taken before or after yellow fever vaccination (not recorded which). The chain links TRBV4-1 to TRBJ1-3, with D unclear. The receptor was derived from a woman aged 18-30 years who received the yellow fever vaccine. As DNA, the CDR3 is TGCGCCAGCAGCCCGGCGGGTTCTATTGGAAACACCATATATTTT. Protein sequence: CASSPAGSIGNTIYF.